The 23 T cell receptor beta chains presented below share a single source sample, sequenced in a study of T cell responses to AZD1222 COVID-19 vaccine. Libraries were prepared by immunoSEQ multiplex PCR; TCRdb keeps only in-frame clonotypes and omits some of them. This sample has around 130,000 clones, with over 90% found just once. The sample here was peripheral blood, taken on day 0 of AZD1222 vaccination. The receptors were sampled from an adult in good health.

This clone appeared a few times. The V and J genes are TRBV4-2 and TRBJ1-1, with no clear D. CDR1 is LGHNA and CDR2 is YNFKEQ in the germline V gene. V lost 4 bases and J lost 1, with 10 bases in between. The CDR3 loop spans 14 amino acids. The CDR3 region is CASSPRLPNTEAFF. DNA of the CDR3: TGTGCCAGCAGCCCCCGACTGCCGAACACTGAAGCTTTCTTT.

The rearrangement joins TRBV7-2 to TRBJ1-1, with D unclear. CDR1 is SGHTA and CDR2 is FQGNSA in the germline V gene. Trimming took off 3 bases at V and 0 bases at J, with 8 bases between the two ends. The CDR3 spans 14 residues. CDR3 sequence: CASSLGYLNTEAFF. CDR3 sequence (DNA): TGTGCCAGCAGCTTGGGGTATTTGAACACTGAAGCTTTCTTT.

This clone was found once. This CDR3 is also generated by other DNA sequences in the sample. CDR3 sequence: CASSGVLLGTETQYF. The CDR3 DNA follows: TGTGCCAGCAGTGGAGTCTTACTAGGGACAGAGACCCAGTACTTC. The chain has TRBV2 and TRBJ2-5; either TRBD1 or TRBD2 may fit D (5 bases each). With 4 bases removed from V and 4 bases from J, the gap between germline ends came to 16 bases. CDR1 and CDR2 (germline): SNHLY, FYNNEI. The CDR3 length is 15 residues.

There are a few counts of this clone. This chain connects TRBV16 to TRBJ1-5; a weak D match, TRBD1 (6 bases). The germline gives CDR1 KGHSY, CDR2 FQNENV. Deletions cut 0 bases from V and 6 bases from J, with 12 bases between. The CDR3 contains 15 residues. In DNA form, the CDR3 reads TGTGCCAGCAGCCAATCGCCGAGGGGGGGTCAGCCCCAGCATTTT. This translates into CASSQSPRGGQPQHF.

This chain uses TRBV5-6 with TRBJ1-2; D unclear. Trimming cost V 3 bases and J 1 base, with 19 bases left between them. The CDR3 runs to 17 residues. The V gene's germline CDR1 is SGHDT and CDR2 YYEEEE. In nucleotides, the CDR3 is TGTGCCAGCAGCTCGAGCCTACTTCAGGATTTTAACTATGGCTACACCTTC. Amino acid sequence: CASSSSLLQDFNYGYTF.

The CDR3 reads CASSLGVQEGYGYTF. The CDR3 DNA sequence: TGTGCCAGCAGCTTAGGGGTCCAGGAGGGCTATGGCTACACCTTC. This rearrangement joins TRBV7-9 to TRBJ1-2; D not resolved. Germline lookup yields CDR1 SEHNR and CDR2 FQNEAQ (reference sequence). V was shortened by 1 base and J by 4 bases, with 13 bases between the two germline ends. The CDR3 covers 15 residues.

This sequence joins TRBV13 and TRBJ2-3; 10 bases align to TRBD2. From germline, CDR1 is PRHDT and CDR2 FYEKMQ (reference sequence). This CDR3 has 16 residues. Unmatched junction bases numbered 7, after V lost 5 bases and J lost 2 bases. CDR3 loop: CASSPRLAGPTDTQYF. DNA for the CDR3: TGTGCCAGCAGCCCCCGACTAGCGGGTCCCACAGATACGCAGTATTTT. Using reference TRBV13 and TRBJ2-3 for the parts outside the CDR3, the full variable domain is AAGVIQSPRHLIKEKRETATLKCYPIPRHDTVYWYQQGPGQDPQFLISFYEKMQSDKGSIPDRFSAQQFSDYHSELNMSSLELGDSALYFCASSPRLAGPTDTQYFGPGTRLTVL.

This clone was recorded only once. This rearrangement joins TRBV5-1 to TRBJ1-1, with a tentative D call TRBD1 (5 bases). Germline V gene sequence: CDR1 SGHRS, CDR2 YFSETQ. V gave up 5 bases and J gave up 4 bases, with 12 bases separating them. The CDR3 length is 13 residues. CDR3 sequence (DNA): TGCGCCAGCAGTCCTGGCCAGGGCACTGAAGCTTTCTTT. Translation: CASSPGQGTEAFF.

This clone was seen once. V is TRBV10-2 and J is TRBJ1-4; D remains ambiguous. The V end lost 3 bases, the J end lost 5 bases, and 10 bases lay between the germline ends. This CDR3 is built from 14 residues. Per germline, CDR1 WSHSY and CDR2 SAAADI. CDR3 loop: CASSDPGRNEKLFF. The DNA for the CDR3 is TGCGCCAGCAGTGATCCGGGCCGAAATGAAAAACTGTTTTTT.

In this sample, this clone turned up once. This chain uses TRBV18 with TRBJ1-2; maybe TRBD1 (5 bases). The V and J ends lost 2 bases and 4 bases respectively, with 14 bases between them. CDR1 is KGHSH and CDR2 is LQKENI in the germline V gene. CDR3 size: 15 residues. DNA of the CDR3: TGTGCCAGCTCACCAAGCGACGGGGGGATCTATGGCTACACCTTC. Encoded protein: CASSPSDGGIYGYTF.

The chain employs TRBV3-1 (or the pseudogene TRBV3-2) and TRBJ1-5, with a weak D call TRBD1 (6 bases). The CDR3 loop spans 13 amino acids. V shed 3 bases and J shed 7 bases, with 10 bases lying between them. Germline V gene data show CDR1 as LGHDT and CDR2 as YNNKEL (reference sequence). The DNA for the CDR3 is TGTGCCAGCAGCCATAGGGGGAGCCAGCCCCAGCATTTT. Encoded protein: CASSHRGSQPQHF.

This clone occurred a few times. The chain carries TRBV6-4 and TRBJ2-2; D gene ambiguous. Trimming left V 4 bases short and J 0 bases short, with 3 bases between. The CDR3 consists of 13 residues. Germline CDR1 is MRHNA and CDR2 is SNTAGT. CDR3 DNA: TGTGCCAGCAGTGTAGCGAACACCGGGGAGCTGTTTTTT. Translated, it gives CASSVANTGELFF.

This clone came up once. The chain's CDR3 is CASSQDLWGSTDTQYF. CDR3 bases: TGCGCCAGCAGCCAAGATCTCTGGGGGAGCACAGATACGCAGTATTTT. The chain links TRBV4-1 to TRBJ2-3, with D tentatively TRBD1 or TRBD2 (5 bases each). Germline values: CDR1 MGHRA, CDR2 YSYEKL. V lost 0 bases and J 0 bases, leaving 10 bases between the germline ends. CDR3 length: 16 residues.

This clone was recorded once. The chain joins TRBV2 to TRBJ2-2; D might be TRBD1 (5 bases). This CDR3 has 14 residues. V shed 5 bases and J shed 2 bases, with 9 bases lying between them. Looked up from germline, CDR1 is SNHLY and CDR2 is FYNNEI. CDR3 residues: CASSPDTNTGELFF. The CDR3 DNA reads TGTGCCAGCAGTCCGGACACTAACACCGGGGAGCTGTTTTTT.

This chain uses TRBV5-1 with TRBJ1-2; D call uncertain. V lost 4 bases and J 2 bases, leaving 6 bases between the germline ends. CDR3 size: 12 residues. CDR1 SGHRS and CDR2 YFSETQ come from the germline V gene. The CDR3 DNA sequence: TGCGCCAGCAGCGCGACAAACTATGGCTACACCTTC. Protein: CASSATNYGYTF. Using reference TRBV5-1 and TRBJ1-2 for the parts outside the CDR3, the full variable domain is KAGVTQTPRYLIKTRGQQVTLSCSPISGHRSVSWYQQTPGQGLQFLFEYFSETQRNKGNFPGRFSGRQFSNSRSEMNVSTLELGDSALYLCASSATNYGYTFGSGTRLTVV.

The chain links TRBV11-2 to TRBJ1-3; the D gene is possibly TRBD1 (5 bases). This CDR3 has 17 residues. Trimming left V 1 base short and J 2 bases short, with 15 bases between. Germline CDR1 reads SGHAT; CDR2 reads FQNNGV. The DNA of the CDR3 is TGTGCCAGCAGCTTAGGGGGGGGAATGATAGCTGGAAACACCATATATTTT. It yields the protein CASSLGGGMIAGNTIYF. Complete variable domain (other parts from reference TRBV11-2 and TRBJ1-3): EAGVAQSPRYKIIEKRQSVAFWCNPISGHATLYWYQQILGQGPKLLIQFQNNGVVDDSQLPKDRFSAERLKGVDSTLKIQPAKLEDSAVYLCASSLGGGMIAGNTIYFGEGSWLTVV.

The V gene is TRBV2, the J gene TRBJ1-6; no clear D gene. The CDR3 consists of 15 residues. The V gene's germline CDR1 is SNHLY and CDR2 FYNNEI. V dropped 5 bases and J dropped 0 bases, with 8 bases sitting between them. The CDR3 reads CASSPTSSYNSPLHF. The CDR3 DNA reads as TGTGCCAGCAGTCCCACAAGCTCCTATAATTCACCCCTCCACTTT.

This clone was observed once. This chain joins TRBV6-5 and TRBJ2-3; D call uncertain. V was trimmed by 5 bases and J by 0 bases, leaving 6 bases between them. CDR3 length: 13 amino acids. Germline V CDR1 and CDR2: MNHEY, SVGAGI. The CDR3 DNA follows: TGTGCCAGCAGTCGGGCTAGCACAGATACGCAGTATTTT. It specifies CASSRASTDTQYF.

CDR3 sequence reads: CASSTEFERPQHF. In DNA, the CDR3 is TGTGCCAGCAGCACAGAATTTGAGAGGCCCCAGCATTTT. The chain links TRBV6-5 to TRBJ1-5, with D unresolved. Trimming removed 6 bases at V and 9 bases at J, with 15 bases between. Germline loops: CDR1 MNHEY, CDR2 SVGAGI. The length of the CDR3 is 13 residues.

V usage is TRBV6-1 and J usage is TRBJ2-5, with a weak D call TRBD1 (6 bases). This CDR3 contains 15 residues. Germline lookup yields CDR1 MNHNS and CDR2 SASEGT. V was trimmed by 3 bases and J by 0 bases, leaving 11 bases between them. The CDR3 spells CASSDTGSYQETQYF. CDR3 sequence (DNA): TGTGCCAGCAGTGATACAGGGTCGTACCAAGAGACCCAGTACTTC.

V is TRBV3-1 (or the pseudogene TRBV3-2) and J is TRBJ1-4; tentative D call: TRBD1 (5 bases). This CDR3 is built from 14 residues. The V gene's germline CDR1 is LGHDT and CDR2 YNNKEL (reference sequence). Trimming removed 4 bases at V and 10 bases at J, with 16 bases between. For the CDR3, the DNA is TGTGCCAGCAGCCCCCAGGGCAGGGAGGGAAAACTGTTTTTT. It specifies CASSPQGREGKLFF.

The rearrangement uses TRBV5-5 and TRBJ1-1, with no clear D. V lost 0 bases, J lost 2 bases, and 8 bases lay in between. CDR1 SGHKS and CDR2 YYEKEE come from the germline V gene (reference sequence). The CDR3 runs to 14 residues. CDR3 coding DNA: TGTGCCAGCAGCTTGGCCCCGATAAACACTGAAGCTTTCTTT. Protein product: CASSLAPINTEAFF.

The CDR3 here is CSVEQGAGTEAFF. The CDR3 nucleotides are TGCAGCGTCGAACAGGGGGCGGGCACTGAAGCTTTCTTT. The gene calls are TRBV29-1 and TRBJ1-1, with TRBD1 matching 9 bases. J gave up 4 bases and V 6 bases, and 6 bases lay outside the gene matches. CDR3 size: 13 residues. From germline, CDR1 is SQVTM and CDR2 ANQGSEA.